Below, 23 T cell receptor beta chains from the same sample are listed, as sequenced in a study of tumor-infiltrating lymphocytes in primary liver carcinoma. With a constant-region primer, TCR beta cDNA was made from approximately 520 ng of total RNA. Three rounds of nested multiplex PCR with slightly modified ARM-PCR produced TCR beta libraries. Each of the first two PCR rounds ran nine to ten cycles with TRBV1-TRBV30 forward and C-beta reverse primers. TCRdb called the multiplex PCR reads again in MiXCR, with one record for every CDR3 protein. The sample contains about 350,000 distinct CDR3 sequences, 65% of which appear only once. Extraction also yielded germline DNA, while blood RNA was obtained from unsorted whole blood. The sample taken for sequencing was peripheral blood. Receptor source: a man aged 40-50 years with primary liver carcinoma and hepatitis B virus infection.

The table lists this clonotype with a few counts. This chain joins TRBV28 and TRBJ1-2; unclear D gene. Germline lookup yields CDR1 MDHEN and CDR2 SYDVKM. The CDR3 spans 14 residues. Trimming took 5 bases from V and 6 from J, leaving 16 bases between them. The CDR3 sequence: CASSTGPPEDGYTF. For the CDR3, the DNA is TGTGCCAGCAGTACCGGACCCCCCGAGGATGGCTACACCTTC.

The chain is built from TRBV6-1 and TRBJ2-1; TRBD2 agrees at 10 bases. There are 16 residues in the CDR3. V was pared by 3 bases and J by 13 bases, with 15 bases of the junction left unmatched. Germline values: CDR1 MNHNS, CDR2 SASEGT. The CDR3 sequence: CASSEEGLAGVNIQFF. The CDR3 DNA follows: TGTGCCAGCAGTGAGGAGGGGCTAGCGGGAGTAAATATACAGTTCTTC.

Ten or more counts support this clonotype. The J gene is TRBJ2-1, the V gene TRBV4-1, with 9 bases aligning to TRBD2. Looked up from germline, CDR1 is MGHRA and CDR2 is YSYEKL. With 2 bases clipped from V and 2 bases from J, the junction kept 4 bases outside the gene matches. This CDR3 is 16 amino acids long. DNA of the CDR3: TGCGCCAGCAGCCAAAGCGGGACTAGCACCTACAATGAGCAGTTCTTC. Translation: CASSQSGTSTYNEQFF.

For this clonotype: A much larger clone sits a single nucleotide away, making a read error possible. The V gene is TRBV10-3, the J gene TRBJ2-2, with D possibly TRBD1 on 6 matching bases. The CDR3 loop spans 16 amino acids. Germline CDR1 is ENHRY and CDR2 is SYGVKD. Trimming shortened V by 2 bases and J by 2 bases, and 12 bases separated the two germline ends. The CDR3 spells CAISETLDSNTGELFF. The CDR3 DNA reads as TGTGCCATCAGTGAGACCCTGGACAGTAACACCGGGGAGCTGTTTTTT.

As concerns this clonotype: A much larger clone is a single base away; this may be a read error. The rearrangement joins TRBV5-6 to TRBJ2-1; tentative D call: TRBD2 (5 bases). This CDR3 comprises 14 residues. The V gene's germline CDR1 is SGHDT and CDR2 YYEEEE. The CDR3 region has the DNA TGTGCCAGCACCCCGGGGTACCCCGACAAGGAGCAGTTCTTC. Translating it yields CASTPGYPDKEQFF.

This clonotype was detected only a few times. A single base separates this from a much larger clone, so it may be a read error. CDR3 region: CASSPQTGGANTQYF. CDR3 nucleotides: TGCGCCAGCAGCCCACAAACAGGGGGCGCGAATACGCAGTATTTT. The genes are TRBV4-1 and TRBJ2-3, with 9 bases aligning to TRBD1. J lost 7 bases, V lost 4 bases, and 9 bases had no gene match. CDR3 length: 15 amino acids. CDR1 and CDR2 from the germline V gene are MGHRA and YSYEKL.

About this clonotype itself: A single base separates this from a much larger clone, so it may be a read error. The J gene is TRBJ2-7, the V gene TRBV6-6; TRBD2 is a possible D gene (6 bases). The CDR3 is 15 amino acids. Per the germline V gene, CDR1 is MNHNY and CDR2 is SVGAGI (reference sequence). DNA for the CDR3: TGTGCCAGCAGTTGGAGGGACGGATTAGTCGACGAGCGGTACTTC. Its protein is CASSWRDGLVDERYF.

Points on this clonotype: Mismatch with germline at one junction end may stem from a read error. The chain couples TRBV5-4 to TRBJ2-3; 8 positions agree with TRBD2. Germline V gene sequence: CDR1 SGHNT, CDR2 YYREEE (reference sequence). CDR3 size: 17 residues. The CDR3 loop reads CASSPEQLAEGGDTHYF. CDR3 sequence (DNA): TGTGCCAGCAGCCCGGAACAACTAGCGGAAGGGGGAGATACGCACTATTTT.

About this clonotype: This may stem from a read error, because a much larger clone lies one nucleotide away. This chain uses TRBV6-1 with TRBJ2-1; tentative D call: TRBD2 (6 bases). The CDR3 has 15 residues. Per germline, CDR1 MNHNS and CDR2 SASEGT. This CDR3 is CANSAGGAARDEQFF. Here the CDR3 DNA reads TGTGCCAACAGTGCTGGCGGGGCGGCGAGGGATGAGCAGTTCTTC.

V is TRBV6-2 or TRBV6-3 and J is TRBJ2-5; tentatively, D is TRBD1 (6 bases). Germline V gene sequence: CDR1 MNHEY, CDR2 SVGEGT. The ends were cut back, 6 bases at V and 4 bases at J, with 18 bases in the middle. The CDR3 runs 15 residues. The CDR3 loop reads CASRERATGSETQYF. The CDR3 DNA sequence: TGTGCCAGCAGGGAAAGGGCCACAGGGTCAGAGACCCAGTACTTC.

The chain is built from TRBV11-2 and TRBJ2-5; no clear D gene. The CDR3 is made up of 13 amino acids. From germline, CDR1 is SGHAT and CDR2 FQNNGV. The CDR3 spells CDCSFYTQETQYF. The CDR3 DNA is TGTGACTGCAGCTTTTACACCCAAGAGACCCAGTACTTC.

The rearrangement joins TRBV5-1 to TRBJ2-5; tentatively, D is TRBD1 or TRBD2 (6 bases each). V was clipped by 2 bases and J by 0 bases, with 14 bases between them. CDR3 length equals 16 residues. Germline CDR1 SGHRS, CDR2 YFSETQ. The CDR3 loop is CASSFGGQRNQETQYF. As DNA, the CDR3 is TGCGCCAGCAGCTTCGGGGGACAAAGGAACCAAGAGACCCAGTACTTC.

Note on this clonotype: One end of the junction does not line up with germline, which may come from a read error. J is TRBJ1-4 and V is TRBV11-2; 9 positions match TRBD1. CDR3 length equals 15 residues. Germline V gene data show CDR1 as SGHAT and CDR2 as FQNNGV. The CDR3 loop reads CASSLEYRGHEKLFF. The CDR3 DNA reads as TGTGCCAGCAGCTTAGAGTACAGGGGGCATGAAAAGCTGTTTTTT.

This clonotype was observed once. At one end the junction does not follow the germline gene, possibly because of a read error. The rearrangement joins TRBV4-1 to TRBJ2-7; the D gene is possibly TRBD1 (5 bases). CDR1 is MGHRA, CDR2 YSYEKL, per germline. The CDR3 runs 14 residues. The DNA for the CDR3 is TGCGCCAGCAACCAAGCTTTCAGGGTTTACGAGCAGTACTTC. It encodes CASNQAFRVYEQYF.

This clonotype has at least ten counts. V usage is TRBV11-2 and J usage is TRBJ1-2; D gene unclear. The CDR3 contains 15 residues. CDR1 and CDR2 from the germline V gene are SGHAT and FQNNGV. The ends were cut back, 2 bases at V and 3 bases at J, with 13 bases in the middle. CDR3 bases: TGTGCCAGCAGCTTATTCCAGTCTTCTGACTATGGCTACACCTTC. It is translated as CASSLFQSSDYGYTF.

J is TRBJ2-3 and V is TRBV6-5; unclear D gene. Trimming took off 0 bases at V and 4 bases at J, with 14 bases between the two ends. The CDR3 has 16 amino acids. The germline CDR1 and CDR2 sequences are MNHEY and SVGAGI. The CDR3 reads CASSYSSVSPPDTQYF. As DNA, the CDR3 is TGTGCCAGCAGTTACTCAAGTGTGTCACCTCCAGATACGCAGTATTTT.

Details on this clonotype: This CDR3 fails to terminate in the conserved phenylalanine or tryptophan, so it likely reflects a read error. The genes are TRBV11-2 and TRBJ1-2, with 7 positions matching TRBD1. In germline, CDR1 is SGHAT, CDR2 FQNNGV. The CDR3 loop spans 13 amino acids. CDR3 DNA sequence: TGTGCAAGCAGCTTAGGGTGGACAGGTGGCTACACCATC. The encoded protein is CASSLGWTGGYTI.

The rearrangement links TRBV11-2 to TRBJ1-1; a possible D gene is TRBD1 (6 bases). The length of the CDR3 is 17 residues. CDR1 SGHAT and CDR2 FQNNGV come from the germline V gene. Trimming removed 1 base at V and 5 bases at J, with 20 bases between. CDR3: CASSLADNLPGVTEAFF. The CDR3 bases are TGTGCCAGCAGCTTAGCGGACAATTTGCCAGGGGTTACTGAAGCTTTCTTT.

About this clonotype itself: Without the conserved terminal phenylalanine or tryptophan, this CDR3 likely stems from a read error. The chain joins TRBV30 to TRBJ2-3; a possible D gene is TRBD2 (5 bases). Trimming took 0 bases from V and 3 from J, leaving 10 bases between them. The CDR3 is made up of 14 amino acids. Germline values: CDR1 GTSNPN, CDR2 SVGIG (reference sequence). CDR3 in DNA: TGTGCCTGGAGTGTACTGGACTCGACAGATACGCAGTATTAT. This sequence encodes CAWSVLDSTDTQYY.

This clonotype was recorded once. The V gene is TRBV4-1, the J gene TRBJ2-5; 10 bases fit TRBD2. The CDR3 runs 18 residues. The germline V gene has CDR1 MGHRA and CDR2 YSYEKL. J gave up 10 bases and V 1 base, and 18 bases lay outside the gene matches. CDR3 coding DNA: TGCGCCAGCAGCCAAGCAAACATGGGACTAGCGAGACAAGAAAGCCAGTACTTC. This encodes CASSQANMGLARQESQYF.

Comment on this clonotype: At one of its ends the junction is not consistent with the germline gene, which may arise from a read error. This chain connects TRBV10-3 to TRBJ2-2; D perhaps matches TRBD2 (6 bases). Germline loops: CDR1 ENHRY, CDR2 SYGVKD. There are 17 residues in the CDR3. CDR3 sequence: CPISESQGGEGTGELFF. The DNA for the CDR3 is TGTCCCATCAGTGAGTCGCAAGGCGGGGAAGGCACCGGGGAGCTGTTTTTT.

The V and J genes are TRBV6-1 and TRBJ2-1, with D possibly matching TRBD2 (6 bases). Trimming removed 7 bases at V and 3 bases at J, with 16 bases between. The germline V gene encodes CDR1 MNHNS and CDR2 SASEGT. There are 15 residues in the CDR3. The CDR3 loop is CASTLGAGYYNEQFF. The CDR3 DNA is TGTGCCAGCACCCTAGGGGCGGGGTACTACAATGAGCAGTTCTTC.

Points on this clonotype: At one end, the junction sequence differs from germline, possibly due to a read error. The chain recombines TRBV11-1 with TRBJ1-1, with D uncertain. Germline V gives CDR1 SGHAT, CDR2 FQDESV (reference sequence). The CDR3 contains 13 residues. CDR3 in DNA: TGTGCCAGCAGCTCCCACATGAACACTGAGGCTTTGTTT. As protein: CASSSHMNTEALF.